The T cell receptor (beta chain) under discussion was sequenced for a study of Graves' ophthalmopathy and Graves' hyperthyroidism. CDR3 length: 15 residues. V trimming: 5 bases; J trimming: 2 bases; junction bases outside the gene matches: 7. The germline V gene encodes CDR1 SGHTA and CDR2 FQGNSA. Investigators amplified TCR beta CDR3 regions from RNA transcripts. Second-round multiplex PCR came after a first-round RT-PCR that employed HTBI primers. MiXCR was run by TCRdb on the multiplex PCR reads, yielding one entry per CDR3 protein. The repertoire holds about 410,000 distinct CDR3 sequences, with roughly 18% as singletons. This clonotype came up many times.

The clonotype comes from a woman aged 18-35 years with Graves' ophthalmopathy. The specimen was peripheral blood. This chain links TRBV7-2 with TRBJ2-7; 9 bases are shared with TRBD1. CDR3 amino acids: CASSVAGQGAYEQYF. Written as DNA, the CDR3 is TGTGCCAGCAGCGTTGCGGGACAGGGTGCCTACGAGCAGTACTTC.